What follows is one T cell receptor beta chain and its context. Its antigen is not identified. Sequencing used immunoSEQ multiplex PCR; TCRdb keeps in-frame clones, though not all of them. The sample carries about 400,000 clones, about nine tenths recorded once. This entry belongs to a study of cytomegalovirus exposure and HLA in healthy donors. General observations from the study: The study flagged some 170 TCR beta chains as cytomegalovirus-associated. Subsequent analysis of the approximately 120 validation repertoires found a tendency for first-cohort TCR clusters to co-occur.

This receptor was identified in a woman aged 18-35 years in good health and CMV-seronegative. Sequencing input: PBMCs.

The CDR3 nucleotides are TGTGCCAGCAGTCCTAGGACAGACTTCTATGGCTACACCTTC. Its protein is CASSPRTDFYGYTF. The chain is built from TRBV25-1 and TRBJ1-2; a weak D match, TRBD1 (6 bases). Trimming shortened V by 5 bases and J by 4 bases, and 14 bases separated the two germline ends. Germline V gene sequence: CDR1 MGHDK, CDR2 SYGVNS. The CDR3 sequence is 14 residues long.